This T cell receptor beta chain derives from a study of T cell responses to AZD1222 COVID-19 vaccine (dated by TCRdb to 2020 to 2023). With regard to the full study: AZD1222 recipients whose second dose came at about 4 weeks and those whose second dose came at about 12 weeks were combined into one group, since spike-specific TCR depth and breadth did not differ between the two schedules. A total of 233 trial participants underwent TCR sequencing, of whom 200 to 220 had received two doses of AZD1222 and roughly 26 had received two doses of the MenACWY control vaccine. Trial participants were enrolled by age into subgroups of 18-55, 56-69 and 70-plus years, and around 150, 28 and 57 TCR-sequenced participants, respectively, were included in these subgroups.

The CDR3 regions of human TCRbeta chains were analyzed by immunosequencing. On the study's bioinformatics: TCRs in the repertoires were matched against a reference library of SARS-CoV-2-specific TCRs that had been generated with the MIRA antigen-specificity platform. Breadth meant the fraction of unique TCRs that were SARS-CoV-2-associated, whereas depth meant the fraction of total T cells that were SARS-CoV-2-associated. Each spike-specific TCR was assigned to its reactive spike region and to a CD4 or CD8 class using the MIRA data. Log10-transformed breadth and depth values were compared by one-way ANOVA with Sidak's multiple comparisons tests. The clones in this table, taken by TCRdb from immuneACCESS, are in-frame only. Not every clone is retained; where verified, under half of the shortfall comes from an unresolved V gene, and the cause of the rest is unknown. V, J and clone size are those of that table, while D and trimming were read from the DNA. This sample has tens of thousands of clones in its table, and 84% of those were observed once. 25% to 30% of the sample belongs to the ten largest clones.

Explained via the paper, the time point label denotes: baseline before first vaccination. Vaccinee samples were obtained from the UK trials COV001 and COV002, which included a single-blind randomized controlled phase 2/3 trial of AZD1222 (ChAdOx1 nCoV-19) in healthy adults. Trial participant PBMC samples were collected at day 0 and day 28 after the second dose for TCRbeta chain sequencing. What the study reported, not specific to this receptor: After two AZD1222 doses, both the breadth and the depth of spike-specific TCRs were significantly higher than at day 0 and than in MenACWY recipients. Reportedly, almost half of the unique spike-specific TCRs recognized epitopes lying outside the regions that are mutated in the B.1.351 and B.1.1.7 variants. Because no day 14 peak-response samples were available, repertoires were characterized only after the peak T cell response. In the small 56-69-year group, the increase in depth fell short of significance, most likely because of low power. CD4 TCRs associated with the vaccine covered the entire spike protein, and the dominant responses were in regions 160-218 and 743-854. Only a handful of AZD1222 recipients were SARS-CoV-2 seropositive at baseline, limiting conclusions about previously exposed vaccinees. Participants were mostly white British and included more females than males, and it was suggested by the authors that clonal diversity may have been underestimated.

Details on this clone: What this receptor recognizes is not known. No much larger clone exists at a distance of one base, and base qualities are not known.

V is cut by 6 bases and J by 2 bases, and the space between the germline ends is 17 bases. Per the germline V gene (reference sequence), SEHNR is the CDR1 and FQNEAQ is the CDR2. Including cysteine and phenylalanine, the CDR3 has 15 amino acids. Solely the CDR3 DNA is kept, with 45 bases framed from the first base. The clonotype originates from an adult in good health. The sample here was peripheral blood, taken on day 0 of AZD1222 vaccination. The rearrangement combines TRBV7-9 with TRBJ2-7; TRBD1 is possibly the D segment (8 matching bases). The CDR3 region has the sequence CASSLRTGTTYEQYF. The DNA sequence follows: TGTGCCAGCAGTCTCAGGACAGGGACTACCTACGAGCAGTACTTC.